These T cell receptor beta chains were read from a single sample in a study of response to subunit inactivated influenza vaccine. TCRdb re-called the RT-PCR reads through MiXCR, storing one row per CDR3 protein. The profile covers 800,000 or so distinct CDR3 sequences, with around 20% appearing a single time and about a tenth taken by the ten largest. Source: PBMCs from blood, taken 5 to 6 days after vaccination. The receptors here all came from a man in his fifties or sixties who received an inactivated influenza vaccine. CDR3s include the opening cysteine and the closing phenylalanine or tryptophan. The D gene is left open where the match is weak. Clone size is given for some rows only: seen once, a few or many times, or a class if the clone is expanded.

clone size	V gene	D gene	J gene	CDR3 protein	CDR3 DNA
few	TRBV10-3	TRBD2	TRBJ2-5	CAISEMWSSGNQETQYF	TGTGCCATCAGTGAAATGTGGTCTAGCGGAAACCAAGAGACCCAGTACTTC
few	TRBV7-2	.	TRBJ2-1	CASSSEGGLSSYNEQFF	TGTGCCAGCAGCTCCGAAGGGGGACTGAGCTCCTACAATGAGCAGTTCTTC
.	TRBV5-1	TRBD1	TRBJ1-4	CASSGTGREKLFF	TGCGCCAGCAGCGGGACAGGGAGAGAAAAACTGTTTTTT
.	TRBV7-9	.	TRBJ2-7	CASSLSGHLAAYEQYF	TGTGCCAGCAGCCTGTCGGGACACCTCGCCGCCTACGAGCAGTACTTC
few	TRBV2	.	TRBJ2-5	CASKTGPPQETQYF	TGTGCCAGCAAGACCGGGCCCCCCCAAGAGACCCAGTACTTC
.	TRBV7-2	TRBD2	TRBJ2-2	CASSSGSGRGVSGELFF	TGTGCCAGCAGCTCTGGTAGCGGGAGAGGTGTGTCCGGGGAGCTGTTTTTT
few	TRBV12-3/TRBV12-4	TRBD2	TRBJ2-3	CASSYTSGGITDTQYF	TGTGCCAGCAGCTACACTAGCGGGGGTATCACAGATACGCAGTATTTT
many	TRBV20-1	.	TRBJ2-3	CSARAGPSTDTQYF	TGCAGTGCTAGAGCGGGCCCGAGCACAGATACGCAGTATTTT
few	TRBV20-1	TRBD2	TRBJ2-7	CSTSGGSNSYEQYF	TGCAGTACCTCCGGGGGGAGTAACTCCTACGAGCAGTACTTC
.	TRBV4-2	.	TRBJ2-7	CASSQDRGGQRSYEQYF	TGTGCCAGCAGCCAAGATCGAGGGGGGCAAAGGTCCTACGAGCAGTACTTC
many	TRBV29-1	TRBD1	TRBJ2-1	CSVGQHRDSGYNEQFF	TGCAGCGTTGGCCAGCACCGGGACAGTGGGTACAATGAGCAGTTCTTC
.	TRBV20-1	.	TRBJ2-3	CSARRWSTDTQYF	TGCAGTGCTAGACGCTGGAGCACAGATACGCAGTATTTT
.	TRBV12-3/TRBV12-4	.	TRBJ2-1	CASSLRAASYNEQFF	TGTGCCAGCAGTCTAAGAGCGGCCTCCTACAATGAGCAGTTCTTC
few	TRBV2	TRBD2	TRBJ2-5	CASNPGTSGRETQYF	TGTGCCAGCAACCCCGGGACTAGCGGTCGAGAGACCCAGTACTTC
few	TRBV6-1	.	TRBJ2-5	CASSELGVSSETQYF	TGTGCCAGCAGTGAATTGGGAGTGTCATCGGAGACCCAGTACTTC
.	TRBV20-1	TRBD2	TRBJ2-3	CSANEASGTDTQYF	TGCAGTGCTAACGAGGCTAGCGGTACAGATACGCAGTATTTT
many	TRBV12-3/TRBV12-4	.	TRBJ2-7	CASSLRHNYEQYF	TGTGCCAGCAGTTTAAGGCACAACTACGAGCAGTACTTC
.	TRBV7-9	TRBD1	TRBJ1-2	CASSLQGAPANYGYTF	TGTGCCAGCAGCTTACAGGGGGCTCCAGCTAACTATGGCTACACCTTC
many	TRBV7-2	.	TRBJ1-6	CASSSQGNSPLHF	TGTGCCAGCAGCTCCCAGGGGAATTCACCCCTCCACTTT
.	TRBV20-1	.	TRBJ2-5	CSASWGGGGETQYF	TGCAGTGCCTCGTGGGGGGGCGGTGGGGAGACCCAGTACTTC
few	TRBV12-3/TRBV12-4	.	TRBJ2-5	CASSSPYQETQYF	TGTGCCAGCAGTTCCCCTTACCAAGAGACCCAGTACTTC
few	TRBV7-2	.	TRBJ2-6	CASSPSGASGANVLTF	TGTGCCAGCAGCCCATCCGGTGCCAGCGGGGCCAACGTCCTGACTTTC
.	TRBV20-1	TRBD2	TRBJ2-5	CSARASGLAGGETQYF	TGCAGTGCTAGAGCTTCAGGGCTAGCGGGAGGAGAGACCCAGTACTTC
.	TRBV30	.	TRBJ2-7	CAWSVLSYEQYF	TGTGCCTGGAGTGTATTATCCTACGAGCAGTACTTC
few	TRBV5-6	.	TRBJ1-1	CASSLATPGRPNTEAFF	TGTGCCAGCAGCTTGGCTACTCCAGGGCGACCGAACACTGAAGCTTTCTTT
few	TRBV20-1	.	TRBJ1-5	CSAGARGGQPQHF	TGCAGTGCTGGGGCCAGGGGAGGGCAGCCCCAGCATTTT
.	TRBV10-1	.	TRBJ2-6	CASSEGGSGANVLTF	TGCGCCAGCAGTGAGGGGGGCTCTGGGGCCAACGTCCTGACTTTC
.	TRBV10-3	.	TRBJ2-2	CAISESLDTGELFF	TGTGCCATCAGTGAGTCTCTAGACACCGGGGAGCTGTTTTTT
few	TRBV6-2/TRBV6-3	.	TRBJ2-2	CASSYSTTSGELFF	TGTGCCAGCAGTTACTCGACAACATCCGGGGAGCTGTTTTTT
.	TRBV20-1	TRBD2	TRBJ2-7	CSARFSGKRYEQYF	TGCAGTGCTAGATTTAGCGGGAAAAGGTACGAGCAGTACTTC
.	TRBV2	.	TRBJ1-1	CASSARVSVNTEAFF	TGTGCCAGCAGTGCTCGGGTTAGTGTGAACACTGAAGCTTTCTTT
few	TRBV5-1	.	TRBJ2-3	CASSLGPSEADTQYF	TGCGCCAGCAGCTTGGGTCCTAGCGAGGCAGATACGCAGTATTTT
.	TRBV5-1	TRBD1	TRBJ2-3	CASSLSPGQGTDTQYF	TGCGCCAGCAGCTTGTCCCCGGGACAGGGGACAGATACGCAGTATTTT
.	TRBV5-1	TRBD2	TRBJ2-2	CASSQTPGGANTGELFF	TGCGCCAGCAGCCAGACCCCGGGGGGTGCGAACACCGGGGAGCTGTTTTTT
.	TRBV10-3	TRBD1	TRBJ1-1	CAISPGTGLTEAFF	TGTGCCATCAGTCCCGGGACAGGGCTAACTGAAGCTTTCTTT
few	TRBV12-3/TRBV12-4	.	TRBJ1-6	CASSFKGDSPLHF	TGTGCCAGCAGTTTTAAGGGGGATTCACCCCTCCACTTT
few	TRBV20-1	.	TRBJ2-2	CSADKGTNTGELFF	TGCAGTGCGGACAAGGGCACGAACACCGGGGAGCTGTTTTTT
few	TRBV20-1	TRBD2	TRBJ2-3	CSASPSGRAGTDTQYF	TGCAGTGCTTCGCCTAGCGGGAGGGCGGGGACAGATACGCAGTATTTT
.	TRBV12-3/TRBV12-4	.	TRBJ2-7	CASSSLTPSEQYF	TGTGCCAGCAGTTCTCTGACCCCTTCCGAGCAGTACTTC
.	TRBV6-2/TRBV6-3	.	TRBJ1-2	CASSKTDRPRATF	TGTGCCAGCAGTAAGACCGATCGGCCAAGGGCCACCTTC
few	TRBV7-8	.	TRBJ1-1	CASLPRFMNTEAFF	TGTGCCAGCCTGCCGCGGTTTATGAACACTGAAGCTTTCTTT
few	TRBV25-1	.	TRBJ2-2	CASSEQGPTYDTGELFF	TGTGCCAGCAGTGAACAGGGTCCCACGTATGACACCGGGGAGCTGTTTTTT
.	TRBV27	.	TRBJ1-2	CASSNLLTARGYTF	TGTGCCAGCAGTAACCTTTTGACGGCGAGGGGCTACACCTTC
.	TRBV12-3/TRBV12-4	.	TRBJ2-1	CASSPWGHEQFF	TGTGCCAGCAGCCCATGGGGTCATGAGCAGTTCTTC
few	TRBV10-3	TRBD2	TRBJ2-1	CAISPGLAQPNEQFF	TGTGCCATCAGTCCGGGACTAGCGCAGCCCAATGAGCAGTTCTTC
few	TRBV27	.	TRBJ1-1	CASSSGTVAFF	TGTGCCAGCAGTTCAGGGACGGTAGCTTTCTTT
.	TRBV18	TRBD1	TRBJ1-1	CASSQDGTGNRNTEAFF	TGTGCCAGCTCACAAGATGGGACAGGAAATAGGAACACTGAAGCTTTCTTT
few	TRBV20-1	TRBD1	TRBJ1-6	CSARDHRGRNSPLHF	TGCAGTGCTAGAGATCACAGGGGTCGTAATTCACCCCTCCACTTT
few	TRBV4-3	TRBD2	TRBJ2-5	CASSQVLLAGGSKTQYF	TGCGCCAGCAGCCAAGTGTTATTAGCGGGAGGATCCAAGACCCAGTACTTC
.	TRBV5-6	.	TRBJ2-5	CASSLMGNSQETQYF	TGTGCCAGCAGCTTGATGGGGAACAGCCAAGAGACCCAGTACTTC
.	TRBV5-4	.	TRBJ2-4	CASSRPTDLAKNIQYF	TGTGCCAGCAGCCGACCGACAGACCTAGCCAAAAACATTCAGTACTTC
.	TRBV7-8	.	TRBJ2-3	CASSRRETDTQYF	TGTGCCAGCAGCCGGCGGGAAACAGATACGCAGTATTTT